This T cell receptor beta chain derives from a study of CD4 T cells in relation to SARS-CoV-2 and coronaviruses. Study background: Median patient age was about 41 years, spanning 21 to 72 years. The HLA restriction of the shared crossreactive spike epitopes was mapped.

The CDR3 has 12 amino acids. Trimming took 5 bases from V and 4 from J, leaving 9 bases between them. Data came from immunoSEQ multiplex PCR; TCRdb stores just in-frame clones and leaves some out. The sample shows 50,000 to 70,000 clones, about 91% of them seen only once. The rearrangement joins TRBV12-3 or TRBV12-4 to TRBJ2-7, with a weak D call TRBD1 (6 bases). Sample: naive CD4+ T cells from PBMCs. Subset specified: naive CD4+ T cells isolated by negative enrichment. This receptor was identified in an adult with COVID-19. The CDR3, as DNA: TGTGCCAGCAGTCAGGGGTTTTACGAGCAGTACTTC. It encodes CASSQGFYEQYF.